Below are 27 T cell receptor beta chains sequenced from a single sample in a study of T-cell memory formation after mild COVID-19. TCRdb ran MiXCR on the 5' RACE reads and lists one entry per CDR3 protein. The sample lists 300,000 to 400,000 distinct CDR3 sequences; under 30% were seen once. The sample taken for sequencing was PBMCs or a T cell subset sorted from them (not recorded which). These receptors originate from an adult woman who had mild COVID-19 (a few samples of this study predate the infection). Cell type and time point are not known.

The chain employs TRBV27 and TRBJ2-1; tentatively, D is TRBD2 (5 bases). CDR3 size: 16 residues. The V gene lost 2 bases and the J gene lost 0 bases, with 11 bases spanning the gap. CDR1 is MNHEY, CDR2 SMNVEV, per germline (reference sequence). CDR3 sequence reads: CASSLIQRLSYNEQFF. CDR3 coding DNA: TGTGCCAGCAGTTTAATCCAGCGGCTCTCCTACAATGAGCAGTTCTTC.

This clonotype was detected a few times. The genes are TRBV20-1 and TRBJ2-2, with D tentatively TRBD1 (6 bases). The CDR3 covers 15 residues. The germline gives CDR1 DFQATT, CDR2 SNEGSKA (reference sequence). Between the trimmed V and J ends, which lost 3 bases and 6 bases, there was a span of 17 bases. CDR3 DNA sequence: TGCAGTGCTAGGGGTATTGGGGGCAAAGCCGGGGAGCTGTTTTTT. Protein: CSARGIGGKAGELFF.

In the case of this clonotype: Its ends do not fully match the called genes, so a read error is possible. The chain employs TRBV18 and TRBJ2-3; 9 bases match TRBD2. The CDR3 totals 11 residues. Per the germline V gene, CDR1 is KGHSH and CDR2 is LQKENI. CDR3 protein: CASSAGTSTNF. In DNA form, the CDR3 reads TGTGCCAGCTCCGCAGGGACTAGCACGAATTTT.

This clonotype was observed a handful of times. The V and J genes are TRBV7-9 and TRBJ2-7; the match to TRBD1 covers 8 bases. CDR3 length: 14 amino acids. V lost 3 bases and J lost 5; bases outside the gene matches: 6. The germline V gene has CDR1 SEHNR and CDR2 FQNEAQ (reference sequence). The DNA for the CDR3 is TGTGCCAGCAGCTTCGGGCAGGGGGCAAACGAGCAGTACTTC. Translation: CASSFGQGANEQYF.

This chain joins TRBV4-1 and TRBJ1-2; 12 nucleotides match TRBD1. The CDR3 has 16 amino acids. The V gene end was trimmed by 5 bases and the J gene end by 4 bases; junction bases not matched to a gene: 8. CDR1 is MGHRA, CDR2 YSYEKL, per germline. The CDR3 loop is CASSSGQGALGYGYTF. The CDR3 DNA reads as TGCGCCAGCAGCTCGGGACAGGGGGCGCTTGGCTATGGCTACACCTTC.

In this sample, this clonotype turned up many times. The chain links TRBV7-2 to TRBJ2-4; 13 bases line up with TRBD2. This CDR3 is built from 16 residues. CDR1 and CDR2 from the germline V gene are SGHTA and FQGNSA. V dropped 5 bases and J dropped 8; count of bases not matched to a gene: 9. In DNA form, the CDR3 reads TGTGCCAGCAGCCGGACTAGCGGGGGAACTTGGGACATTCAGTACTTC. Protein product: CASSRTSGGTWDIQYF.

This clonotype was counted between two and nine times. The rearrangement joins TRBV7-9 to TRBJ2-2; 10 positions agree with TRBD2. Germline CDR1 SEHNR, CDR2 FQNEAQ (reference sequence). This CDR3 region has 16 residues. The junction had 11 bases not matched to a gene; V was cut back by 6 bases and J by 7 bases. CDR3 in DNA: TGTGCCAGCAGACACTCTAGCGGGAGTTTCAACGGGGAGCTGTTTTTT. Its translation is CASRHSSGSFNGELFF.

V gene TRBV5-1 combines with J gene TRBJ2-7; tentative D call: TRBD2 (6 bases). Trimming shortened V by 0 bases and J by 7 bases, and 14 bases separated the two germline ends. The CDR3 loop spans 14 amino acids. CDR1 and CDR2 from the germline V gene are SGHRS and YFSETQ. The CDR3 DNA follows: TGCGCCAGCAGCTTGGACACTAGCCTGGGGGAGCAGTACTTC. Translated: CASSLDTSLGEQYF.

This sequence joins TRBV4-1 and TRBJ2-3, with D possibly matching TRBD2 (5 bases). Germline V CDR1 and CDR2: MGHRA, YSYEKL. Trimming took off 4 bases at V and 8 bases at J, with 16 bases between the two ends. This CDR3 comprises 14 residues. The CDR3 sequence: CASSPGGSQPTQYF. CDR3 coding DNA: TGCGCCAGCAGCCCGGGCGGGTCTCAACCTACGCAGTATTTT.

The chain has TRBV7-3 and TRBJ2-1; no firm D call. The V end was cut by 4 bases, the J end by 10 bases, with 14 bases between. Germline V gene sequence: CDR1 SGHTA, CDR2 FQGTGA. CDR3 length: 13 amino acids. The CDR3: CASSSAFGLEQFF. The CDR3 DNA is TGTGCCAGCAGCTCAGCTTTCGGTTTGGAGCAGTTCTTC.

The chain employs TRBV15 and TRBJ2-7; D gene uncertain. Trimming removed 1 base at V and 9 bases at J, with 7 bases between. The CDR3 consists of 11 residues. CDR1 and CDR2 (germline): LNHNV, YYDKDF (reference sequence). The CDR3, as DNA: TGTGCCACCAGCAGAGGAAGGGCGCAGTACTTC. This gives the protein CATSRGRAQYF.

V usage is TRBV6-1 and J usage is TRBJ1-1, with TRBD1 identical over 8 bases. Germline V lookup: CDR1 MNHNS, CDR2 SASEGT. This CDR3 region has 15 residues. V shed 8 bases, J shed 1 base, and the junction held 9 bases outside the gene matches. The CDR3 sequence: CASAQIQGGNTEAFF. In DNA, the CDR3 is TGTGCCAGCGCTCAAATACAGGGGGGGAACACTGAAGCTTTCTTT.

There are a few counts of this clonotype. The chain is built from TRBV2 and TRBJ1-1; D not certain. Germline CDR1 is SNHLY and CDR2 is FYNNEI. The CDR3 runs to 13 residues. Trimming stripped 5 bases from V and 4 bases from J, with 11 bases between. The CDR3 DNA sequence: TGTGCCAGCAGTTACCGACGGATCACTGAAGCTTTCTTT. Translation gives CASSYRRITEAFF. Combining the CDR3 with reference TRBV2 and TRBJ1-1 gives the whole variable domain EPEVTQTPSHQVTQMGQEVILRCVPISNHLYFYWYRQILGQKVEFLVSFYNNEISEKSEIFDDQFSVERPDGSNFTLKIRSTKLEDSAMYFCASSYRRITEAFFGQGTRLTVV.

The chain employs TRBV5-1 and TRBJ2-1, with TRBD1 as a possible D gene (5 bases). V lost 4 bases, J lost 4 bases, and 15 bases lay in between. Germline assignment: CDR1 SGHRS and CDR2 YFSETQ. The CDR3 is 15 amino acids. As DNA, the CDR3 is TGCGCCAGCAGCGCCGACAGAAATTCATACAATGAGCAGTTCTTC. This gives the protein CASSADRNSYNEQFF.

The chain is built from TRBV7-9 and TRBJ2-5, with 7 bases that match TRBD1. Trimming removed 5 bases from V and 2 bases from J; junction bases left unmatched: 8. The CDR3 extends over 15 amino acids. Germline lookup yields CDR1 SEHNR and CDR2 FQNEAQ (reference sequence). DNA of the CDR3: TGTGCCAGCAGCCTACAGGGGTCACTGCAAGAGACCCAGTACTTC. It specifies CASSLQGSLQETQYF.

The chain couples TRBV5-1 to TRBJ2-7; D is uncertain. The ends were cut back, 0 bases at V and 4 bases at J, with 14 bases in the middle. Germline V lookup: CDR1 SGHRS, CDR2 YFSETQ. CDR3 length: 15 amino acids. The DNA for the CDR3 is TGCGCCAGCAGCTTGGCTCAAGGTTTCCGATACGAGCAGTACTTC. This sequence encodes CASSLAQGFRYEQYF.

The J gene is TRBJ2-7, the V gene TRBV14; the match to TRBD2 covers 9 bases. Germline CDR1 SGHDN, CDR2 FVKESK. V lost 0 bases to trimming and J lost 7 bases; unmatched junction nucleotides: 1. The CDR3 extends over 13 amino acids. For the CDR3, the DNA is TGTGCCAGCAGCCAAGAGCTAGCGGGGGAGCAGTACTTC. This gives the protein CASSQELAGEQYF.

This clonotype has just a few counts. The V and J genes are TRBV7-9 and TRBJ2-5; D may be TRBD2 (5 bases). Germline CDR1 reads SEHNR; CDR2 reads FQNEAQ (reference sequence). V was trimmed by 4 bases and J by 5 bases, leaving 8 bases between them. The CDR3 has 12 residues. CDR3 amino acids: CASSSRGETQYF. CDR3 in DNA: TGTGCCAGCAGCTCCCGGGGTGAGACCCAGTACTTC. The variable domain in full, with the rest retrieved from reference TRBV7-9 and TRBJ2-5, is DTGVSQNPRHKITKRGQNVTFRCDPISEHNRLYWYRQTLGQGPEFLTYFQNEAQLEKSRLLSDRFSAERPKGSFSTLEIQRTEQGDSAMYLCASSSRGETQYFGPGTRLLVL.

The chain carries TRBV7-2 and TRBJ2-1; D is perhaps TRBD2 (5 bases). CDR1 SGHTA and CDR2 FQGNSA come from the germline V gene. This CDR3 contains 17 residues. V lost 1 base to trimming and J lost 5 bases, with 18 bases between them. The CDR3 region has the DNA TGTGCCAGCAGCTTAGTGGCTAGCCTAGGTCCCGACAATGAGCAGTTCTTC. Translating gives CASSLVASLGPDNEQFF.

This sequence joins TRBV7-9 and TRBJ2-2; D remains ambiguous. The CDR3 has 19 residues. V was pared by 3 bases and J by 3 bases, with 23 bases between. CDR1 and CDR2 (germline): SEHNR, FQNEAQ (reference sequence). The CDR3 DNA sequence: TGTGCCAGCAGCTTTAGGGCTGCTCTCTCCCAACCCCACACCGGGGAGCTGTTTTTT. This sequence encodes CASSFRAALSQPHTGELFF.

In its sample, this clonotype was seen a few times. V gene TRBV7-9 combines with J gene TRBJ2-7; D gene uncertain. Germline V CDR1 and CDR2: SEHNR, FQNEAQ (reference sequence). Trimming removed 5 bases from V and 5 bases from J, with 10 bases in between. The CDR3 runs to 12 residues. In DNA, the CDR3 is TGTGCCAGCAGCATGAGCACGGACGAGCAGTACTTC. Translated, it gives CASSMSTDEQYF.

The V call is TRBV7-9, the J call TRBJ2-5; 8 bases fit TRBD2. The CDR3 consists of 15 residues. Germline CDR1 SEHNR, CDR2 FQNEAQ (reference sequence). Trimming took 6 bases from V and 4 from J; bases not matched to a gene: 10. CDR3 in DNA: TGTGCCAGCAGTTCGGCGACTAGCGCTTCAGAGACCCAGTACTTC. Protein product: CASSSATSASETQYF.

The CDR3 region has the DNA TGTGCCAGCAGCTTAGCGGCGGGACAGGGGTTTCATGGCTACACCTTC. Amino acids: CASSLAAGQGFHGYTF. This chain links TRBV7-9 with TRBJ1-2; TRBD1 aligns across 10 bases. The CDR3 is 16 amino acids. Germline V gene lookup returns CDR1 SEHNR and CDR2 FQNEAQ (reference sequence). Trimming at V came to 0 bases and at J to 6 bases, leaving 7 bases not matched to a gene.

The chain recombines TRBV7-9 with TRBJ2-4; 13 bases are shared with TRBD2. The CDR3 totals 16 residues. Trimming took 3 bases from V and 8 from J; bases not matched to a gene: 7. CDR1 is SEHNR and CDR2 is FQNEAQ in the germline V gene (reference sequence). CDR3 sequence: CASSFRTSGSRDIQYF. Written as DNA, the CDR3 is TGTGCCAGCAGCTTTCGGACTAGCGGGAGTCGGGACATTCAGTACTTC.

This clonotype has a single count. V gene TRBV3-1 combines with J gene TRBJ2-3; TRBD2 matches at 16 bases. Unmatched junction bases numbered 3, after V lost 0 bases and J lost 0 bases. Germline loops: CDR1 LGHDT, CDR2 YNNKEL (reference sequence). The CDR3 is 19 amino acids. DNA for the CDR3: TGTGCCAGCAGCCAAGATTGGGGACTAGCGGGAGGGAGCACAGATACGCAGTATTTT. Translated, it gives CASSQDWGLAGGSTDTQYF.

This clonotype was detected only a few times. The chain joins TRBV6-5 to TRBJ2-6; D remains unclear. The CDR3 runs to 16 residues. The V gene's germline CDR1 is MNHEY and CDR2 SVGAGI. The ends were cut back, 2 bases at V and 0 bases at J, with 8 bases in the middle. For the CDR3, the DNA is TGTGCCAGCAGTTACCAGGCCGTCTCTGGGGCCAACGTCCTGACTTTC. Its translation: CASSYQAVSGANVLTF.

The chain has TRBV7-2 and TRBJ2-5, with D tentatively TRBD1 or TRBD2 (6 bases each). Germline CDR1 reads SGHTA; CDR2 reads FQGNSA. With 5 bases removed from V and 1 base from J, the gap between germline ends came to 17 bases. The CDR3 length is 16 residues. CDR3 region: CASSPMTRGFQETQYF. The CDR3 DNA reads as TGTGCCAGCAGCCCGATGACTAGGGGGTTCCAAGAGACCCAGTACTTC.